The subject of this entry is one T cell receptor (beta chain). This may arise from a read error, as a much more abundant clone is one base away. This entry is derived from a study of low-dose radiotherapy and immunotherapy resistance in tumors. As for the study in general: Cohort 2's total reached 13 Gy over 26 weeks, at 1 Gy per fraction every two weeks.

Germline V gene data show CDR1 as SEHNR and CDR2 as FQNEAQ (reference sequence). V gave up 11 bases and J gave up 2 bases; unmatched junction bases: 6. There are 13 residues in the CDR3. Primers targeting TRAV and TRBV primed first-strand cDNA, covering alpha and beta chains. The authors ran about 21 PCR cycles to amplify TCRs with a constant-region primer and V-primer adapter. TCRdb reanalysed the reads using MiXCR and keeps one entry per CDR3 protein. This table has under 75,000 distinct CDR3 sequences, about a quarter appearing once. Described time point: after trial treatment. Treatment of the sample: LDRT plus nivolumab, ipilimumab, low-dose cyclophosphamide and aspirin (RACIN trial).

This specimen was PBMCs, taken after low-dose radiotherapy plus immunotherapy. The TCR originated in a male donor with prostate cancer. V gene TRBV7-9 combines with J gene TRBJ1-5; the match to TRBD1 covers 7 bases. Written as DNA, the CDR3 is TGTGCCGGCACCGGGACAGGCAATCAGCCCCAGCATTTT. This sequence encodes CAGTGTGNQPQHF.